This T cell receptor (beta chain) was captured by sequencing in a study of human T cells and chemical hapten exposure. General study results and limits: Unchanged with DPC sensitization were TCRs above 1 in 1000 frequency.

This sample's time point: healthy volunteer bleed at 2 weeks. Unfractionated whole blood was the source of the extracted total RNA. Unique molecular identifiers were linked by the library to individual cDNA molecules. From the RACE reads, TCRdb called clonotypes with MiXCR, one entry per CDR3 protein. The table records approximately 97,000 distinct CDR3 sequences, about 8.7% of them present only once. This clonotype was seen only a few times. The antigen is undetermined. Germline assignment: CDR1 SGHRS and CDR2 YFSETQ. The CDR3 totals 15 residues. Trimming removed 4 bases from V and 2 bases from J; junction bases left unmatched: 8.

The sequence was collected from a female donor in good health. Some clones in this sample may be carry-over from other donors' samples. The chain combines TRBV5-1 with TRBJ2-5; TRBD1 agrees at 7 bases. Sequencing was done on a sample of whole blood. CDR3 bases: TGCGCCAGCAGCACTCCGGACAGGTATCAAGAGACCCAGTACTTC. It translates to CASSTPDRYQETQYF.